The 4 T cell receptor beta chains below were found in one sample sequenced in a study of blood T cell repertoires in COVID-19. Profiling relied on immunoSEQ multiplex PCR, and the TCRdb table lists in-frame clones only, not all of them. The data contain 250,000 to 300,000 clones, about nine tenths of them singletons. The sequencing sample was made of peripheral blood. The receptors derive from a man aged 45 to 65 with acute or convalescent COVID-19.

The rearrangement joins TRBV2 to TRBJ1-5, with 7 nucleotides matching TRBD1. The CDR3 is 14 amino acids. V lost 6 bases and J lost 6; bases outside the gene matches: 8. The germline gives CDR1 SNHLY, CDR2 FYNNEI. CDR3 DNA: TGTGCCAGCAGGACAGACAGGGTTGGTCAGCCCCAGCATTTT. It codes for CASRTDRVGQPQHF.

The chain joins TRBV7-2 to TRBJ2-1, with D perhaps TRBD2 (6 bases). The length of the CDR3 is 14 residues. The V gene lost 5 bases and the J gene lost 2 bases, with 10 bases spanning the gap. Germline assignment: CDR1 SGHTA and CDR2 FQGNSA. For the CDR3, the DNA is TGTGCCAGCAGCCTGGGGGGACCCTACAATGAGCAGTTCTTC. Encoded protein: CASSLGGPYNEQFF. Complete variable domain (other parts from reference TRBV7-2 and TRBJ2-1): GAGVSQSPSNKVTEKGKDVELRCDPISGHTALYWYRQSLGQGLEFLIYFQGNSAPDKSGLPSDRFSAERTGGSVSTLTIQRTQQEDSAVYLCASSLGGPYNEQFFGPGTRLTVL.

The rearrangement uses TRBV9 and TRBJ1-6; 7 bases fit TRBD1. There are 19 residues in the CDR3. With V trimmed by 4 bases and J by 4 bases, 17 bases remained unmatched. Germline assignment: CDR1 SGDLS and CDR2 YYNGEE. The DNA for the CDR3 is TGTGCCAGCAGCACTTACCTACCGGGACAGTCTACTTATAATTCACCCCTCCACTTT. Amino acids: CASSTYLPGQSTYNSPLHF.

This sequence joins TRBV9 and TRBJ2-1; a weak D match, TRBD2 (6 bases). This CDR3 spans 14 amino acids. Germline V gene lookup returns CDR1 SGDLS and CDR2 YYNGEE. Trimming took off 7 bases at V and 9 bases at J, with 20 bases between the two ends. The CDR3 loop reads CASSRFGGVGEQFF. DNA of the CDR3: TGTGCCAGCTCCCGGTTTGGCGGGGTTGGTGAGCAGTTCTTC.